This T cell receptor (beta chain) came from a study of blood T cell repertoires in COVID-19. Study-wide context: Acute and convalescent COVID-19 samples came from the United States, Italy and Spain. T cells, B-cell-depleted T cells, or PBMCs supplied cDNA or gDNA.

Authors' processing steps: Amplification of reference gene primers was used by the study to estimate nucleated cell counts. TCRdb's table, derived via immunoSEQ multiplex PCR, lists solely in-frame clones and lacks some. V and J calls and clone size are as listed in that table; D and trimming were resolved from the DNA. The sample carries around 130,000 clones, about 75% recorded once. The CDR3 is made up of 16 amino acids. V was clipped by 3 bases and J by 0 bases, with 15 bases between them. Germline values: CDR1 MDHEN, CDR2 SYDVKM. The rearrangement links TRBV28 to TRBJ2-7, with D perhaps matching TRBD1 (5 bases). The sample comprised peripheral blood. This receptor was taken from a man at least 80 years old with acute or convalescent COVID-19. CDR3 in amino acids: CASSFSYRTSSYEQYF. In nucleotides, the CDR3 is TGTGCCAGCAGTTTCTCCTACAGGACCAGCTCCTACGAGCAGTACTTC.